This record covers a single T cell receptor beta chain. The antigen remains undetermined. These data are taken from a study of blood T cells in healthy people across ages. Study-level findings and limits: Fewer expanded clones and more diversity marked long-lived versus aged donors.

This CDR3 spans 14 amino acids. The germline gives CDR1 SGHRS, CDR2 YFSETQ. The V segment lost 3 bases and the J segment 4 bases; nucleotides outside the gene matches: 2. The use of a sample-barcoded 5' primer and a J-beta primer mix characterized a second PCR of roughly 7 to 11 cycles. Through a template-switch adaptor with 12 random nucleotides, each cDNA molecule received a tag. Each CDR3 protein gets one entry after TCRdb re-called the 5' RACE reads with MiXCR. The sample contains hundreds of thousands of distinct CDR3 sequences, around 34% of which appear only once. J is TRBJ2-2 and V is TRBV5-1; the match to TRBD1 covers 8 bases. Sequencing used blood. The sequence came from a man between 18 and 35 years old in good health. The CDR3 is CASSYGQGTGELFF. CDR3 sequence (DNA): TGCGCCAGCAGCTACGGACAGGGCACCGGGGAGCTGTTTTTT.